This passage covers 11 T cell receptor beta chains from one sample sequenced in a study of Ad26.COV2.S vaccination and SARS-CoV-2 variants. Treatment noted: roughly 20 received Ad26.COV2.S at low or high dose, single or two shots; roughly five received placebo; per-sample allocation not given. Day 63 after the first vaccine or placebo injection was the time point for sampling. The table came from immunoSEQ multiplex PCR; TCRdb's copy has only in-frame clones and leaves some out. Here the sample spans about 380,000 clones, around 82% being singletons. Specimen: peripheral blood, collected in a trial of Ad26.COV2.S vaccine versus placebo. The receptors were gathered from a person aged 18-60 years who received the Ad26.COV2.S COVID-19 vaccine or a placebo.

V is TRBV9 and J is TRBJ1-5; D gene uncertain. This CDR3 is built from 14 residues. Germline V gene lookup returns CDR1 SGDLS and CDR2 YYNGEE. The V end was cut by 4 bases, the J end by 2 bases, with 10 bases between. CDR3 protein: CASSPFGGNQPQHF. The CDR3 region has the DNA TGTGCCAGCAGCCCTTTCGGGGGCAATCAGCCCCAGCATTTT. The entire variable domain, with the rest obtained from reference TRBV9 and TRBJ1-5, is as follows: DSGVTQTPKHLITATGQRVTLRCSPRSGDLSVYWYQQSLDQGLQFLIQYYNGEERAKGNILERFSAQQFPDLHSELNLSSLELGDSALYFCASSPFGGNQPQHFGDGTRLSIL.

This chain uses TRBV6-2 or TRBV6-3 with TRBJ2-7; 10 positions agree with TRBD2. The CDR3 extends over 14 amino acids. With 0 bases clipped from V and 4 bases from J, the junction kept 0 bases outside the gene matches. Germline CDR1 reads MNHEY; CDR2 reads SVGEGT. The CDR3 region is CASSYSSGGYEQYF. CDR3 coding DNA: TGTGCCAGCAGTTACTCTAGCGGGGGGTACGAGCAGTACTTC.

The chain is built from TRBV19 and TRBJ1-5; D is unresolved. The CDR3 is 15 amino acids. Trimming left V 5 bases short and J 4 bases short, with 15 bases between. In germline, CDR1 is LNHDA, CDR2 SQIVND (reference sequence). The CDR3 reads CASSGGRTNNQPQHF. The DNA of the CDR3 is TGTGCCAGTAGTGGCGGACGGACTAATAATCAGCCCCAGCATTTT.

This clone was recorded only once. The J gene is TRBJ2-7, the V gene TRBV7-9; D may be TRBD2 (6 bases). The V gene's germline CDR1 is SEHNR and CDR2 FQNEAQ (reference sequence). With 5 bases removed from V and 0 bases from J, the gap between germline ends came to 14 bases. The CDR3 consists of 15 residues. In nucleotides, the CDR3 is TGTGCCAGCAGCCCGGGGATCGGGAGCTCCTACGAGCAGTACTTC. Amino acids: CASSPGIGSSYEQYF. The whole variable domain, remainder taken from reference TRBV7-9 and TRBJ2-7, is DTGVSQNPRHKITKRGQNVTFRCDPISEHNRLYWYRQTLGQGPEFLTYFQNEAQLEKSRLLSDRFSAERPKGSFSTLEIQRTEQGDSAMYLCASSPGIGSSYEQYFGPGTRLTVT.

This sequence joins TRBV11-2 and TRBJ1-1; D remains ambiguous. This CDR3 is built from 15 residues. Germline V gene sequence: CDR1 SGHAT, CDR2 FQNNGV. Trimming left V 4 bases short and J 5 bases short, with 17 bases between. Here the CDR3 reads CASSSILKALTEAFF. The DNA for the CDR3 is TGTGCCAGCAGCTCTATACTGAAGGCCCTGACTGAAGCTTTCTTT. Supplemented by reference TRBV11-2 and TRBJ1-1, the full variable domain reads EAGVAQSPRYKIIEKRQSVAFWCNPISGHATLYWYQQILGQGPKLLIQFQNNGVVDDSQLPKDRFSAERLKGVDSTLKIQPAKLEDSAVYLCASSSILKALTEAFFGQGTRLTVV.

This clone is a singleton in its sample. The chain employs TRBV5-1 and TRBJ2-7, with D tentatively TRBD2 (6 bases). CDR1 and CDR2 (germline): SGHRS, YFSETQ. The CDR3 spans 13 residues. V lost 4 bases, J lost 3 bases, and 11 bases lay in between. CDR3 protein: CASSRAGSYEQYF. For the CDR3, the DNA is TGCGCCAGCAGCCGTGCGGGGAGCTACGAGCAGTACTTC.

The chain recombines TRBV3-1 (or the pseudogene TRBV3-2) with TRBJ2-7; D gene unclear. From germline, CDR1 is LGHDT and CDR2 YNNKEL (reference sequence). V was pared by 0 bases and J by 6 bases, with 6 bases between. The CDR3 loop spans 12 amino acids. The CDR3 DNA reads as TGTGCCAGCAGCCAAGAGCCCCTCGAGCAGTACTTC. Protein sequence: CASSQEPLEQYF.

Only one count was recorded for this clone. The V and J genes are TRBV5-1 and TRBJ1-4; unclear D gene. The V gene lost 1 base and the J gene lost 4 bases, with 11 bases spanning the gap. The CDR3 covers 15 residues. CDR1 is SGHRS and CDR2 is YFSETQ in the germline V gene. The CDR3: CASSLTSAGNEKLFF. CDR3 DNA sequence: TGCGCCAGCAGCTTGACATCCGCGGGTAATGAAAAACTGTTTTTT.

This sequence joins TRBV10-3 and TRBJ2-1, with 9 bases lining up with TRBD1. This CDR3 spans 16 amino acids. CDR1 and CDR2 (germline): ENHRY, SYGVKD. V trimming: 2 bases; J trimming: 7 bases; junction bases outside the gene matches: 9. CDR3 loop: CAISEDRGYVRNEQFF. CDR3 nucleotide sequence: TGTGCCATCAGTGAGGACAGGGGGTACGTTAGGAATGAGCAGTTCTTC.

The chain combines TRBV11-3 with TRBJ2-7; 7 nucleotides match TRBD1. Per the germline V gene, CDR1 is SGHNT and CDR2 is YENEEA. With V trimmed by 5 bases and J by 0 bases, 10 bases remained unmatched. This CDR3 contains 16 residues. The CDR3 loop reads CASSLGGPRVSYEQYF. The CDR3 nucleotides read TGTGCCAGCAGCCTAGGGGGCCCTAGGGTCTCCTACGAGCAGTACTTC.

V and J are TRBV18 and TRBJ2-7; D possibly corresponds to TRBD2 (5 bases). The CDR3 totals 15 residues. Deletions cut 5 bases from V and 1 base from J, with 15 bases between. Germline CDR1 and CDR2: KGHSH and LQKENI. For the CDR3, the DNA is TGTGCCAGCTCAACTTCACTAGTGGGGTCCTACGAGCAGTACTTC. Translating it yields CASSTSLVGSYEQYF. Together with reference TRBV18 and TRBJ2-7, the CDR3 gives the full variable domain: NAGVMQNPRHLVRRRGQEARLRCSPMKGHSHVYWYRQLPEEGLKFMVYLQKENIIDESGMPKERFSAEFPKEGPSILRIQQVVRGDSAAYFCASSTSLVGSYEQYFGPGTRLTVT.